This T cell receptor beta chain was sequenced during a study of T cell responses to AZD1222 COVID-19 vaccine. Study-wide results and limits: Samples come after the peak T cell response, not at day 14. White British ancestry dominated among donors, who included more females, and clonal diversity was possibly underestimated.

Profiled with immunoSEQ multiplex PCR; TCRdb holds only in-frame clones, not every one. This sample has nearly 110,000 clones; around 93% occur once, and the top ten carry under 9.5%. Note on this clone: What it recognizes is unknown.

The CDR3 has 12 amino acids. V was trimmed by 6 bases and J by 7 bases, leaving 12 bases between them. Germline values: CDR1 MNHEY, CDR2 SVGAGI. The source material was peripheral blood, sampled 28 days after the second AZD1222 dose. This sequence was found in an adult who received the AZD1222 COVID-19 vaccine. The chain combines TRBV6-5 with TRBJ1-2; no firm D call. CDR3 sequence (DNA): TGTGCCAGCAGGCGGCTCGAAGGTGGCTACACCTTC. Its translation: CASRRLEGGYTF.